Shown below are 5 T cell receptor beta chains from a single sample sequenced in a study of CD8 T cells in ankylosing spondylitis. From the 5' RACE reads, TCRdb called clonotypes with MiXCR, one entry per CDR3 protein. The sample comprises a few hundred thousand distinct CDR3 sequences, 15% to 20% of which are singletons, and under 40% rests with the top ten. Sample: blood, either unsorted or a sorted T cell fraction (not recorded which). The receptors derive from a male donor with ankylosing spondylitis or in good health (not recorded which).

CDR3 loop: CASSQDRAVSYEQYF. Here the CDR3 DNA reads TGCGCCAGCAGCCAAGATCGGGCGGTTTCCTACGAGCAGTACTTC. The chain uses TRBV4-3 and TRBJ2-7, with D uncertain. The V end lost 0 bases, the J end lost 1 base, and 10 bases lay between the germline ends. This CDR3 comprises 15 residues. The germline V gene encodes CDR1 LGHNA and CDR2 YSLEER.

The chain has TRBV5-1 and TRBJ2-1; TRBD2 agrees at 8 bases. After removal of 0 bases from V and 10 bases from J, the junction contained 9 bases not matched to a gene. Germline V gene lookup returns CDR1 SGHRS and CDR2 YFSETQ. The CDR3 covers 15 residues. Here the CDR3 reads CASSLAEAGALEQFF. Here the CDR3 DNA reads TGCGCCAGCAGCTTGGCCGAAGCGGGAGCCCTAGAGCAGTTCTTC.

This sequence joins TRBV9 and TRBJ2-1; D is ambiguous. The CDR3 extends over 14 amino acids. Germline CDR1 SGDLS, CDR2 YYNGEE. V lost 0 bases to trimming and J lost 6 bases, with 10 bases between them. The CDR3 DNA is TGTGCCAGCAGCGTAGACTTAGTTTCCAATGAGCAGTTCTTC. Protein sequence: CASSVDLVSNEQFF.

The sample holds a few counts of this clonotype. The gene calls are TRBV5-1 and TRBJ2-1; TRBD2 matches 15 bases. The germline gives CDR1 SGHRS, CDR2 YFSETQ. V lost 4 bases, J lost 7 bases, and 12 bases stayed unmatched. CDR3 size: 18 residues. In nucleotides, the CDR3 is TGCGCCAGCAGCCTAAATAAGGGACTAGCGGGAGGTGGGAATGAGCAGTTCTTC. It encodes CASSLNKGLAGGGNEQFF.

V gene TRBV7-6 combines with J gene TRBJ2-1; TRBD1 agrees at 8 bases. The CDR3 spans 15 residues. V was clipped by 6 bases and J by 2 bases; unmatched bases: 6. Germline V gene lookup returns CDR1 SGHVS and CDR2 FNYEAQ. The CDR3 protein is CASRPTGGPYNEQFF. CDR3 DNA: TGTGCCAGCAGACCCACAGGGGGTCCCTACAATGAGCAGTTCTTC.